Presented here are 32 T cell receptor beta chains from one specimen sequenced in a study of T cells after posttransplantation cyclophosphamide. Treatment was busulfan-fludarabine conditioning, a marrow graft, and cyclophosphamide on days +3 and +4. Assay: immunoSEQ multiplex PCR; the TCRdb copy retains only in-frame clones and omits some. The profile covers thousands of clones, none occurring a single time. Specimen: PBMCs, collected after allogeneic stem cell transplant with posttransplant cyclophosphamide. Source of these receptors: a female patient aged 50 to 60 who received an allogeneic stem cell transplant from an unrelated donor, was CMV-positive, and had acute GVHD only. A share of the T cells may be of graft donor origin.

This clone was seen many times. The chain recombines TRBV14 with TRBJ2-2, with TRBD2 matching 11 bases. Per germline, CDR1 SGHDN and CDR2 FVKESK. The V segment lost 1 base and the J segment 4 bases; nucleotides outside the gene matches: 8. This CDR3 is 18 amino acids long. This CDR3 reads CASSQVNSGRAVTGELFF. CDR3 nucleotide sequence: TGTGCCAGCAGCCAAGTTAATAGCGGGAGGGCCGTCACCGGGGAGCTGTTTTTT.

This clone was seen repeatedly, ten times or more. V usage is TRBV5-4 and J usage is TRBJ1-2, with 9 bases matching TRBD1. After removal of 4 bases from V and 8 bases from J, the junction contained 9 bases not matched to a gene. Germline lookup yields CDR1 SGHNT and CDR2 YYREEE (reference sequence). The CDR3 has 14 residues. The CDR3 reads CASSPQGARDGYTF. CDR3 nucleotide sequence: TGTGCCAGCAGCCCACAGGGGGCGCGTGACGGCTACACCTTC.

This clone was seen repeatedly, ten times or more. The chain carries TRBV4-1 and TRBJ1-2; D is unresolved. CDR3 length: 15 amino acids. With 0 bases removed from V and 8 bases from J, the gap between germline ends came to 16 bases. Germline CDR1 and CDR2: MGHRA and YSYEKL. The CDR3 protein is CASSQDFTAIIGYTF. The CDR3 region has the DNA TGCGCCAGCAGCCAAGATTTTACAGCCATAATAGGCTACACCTTC.

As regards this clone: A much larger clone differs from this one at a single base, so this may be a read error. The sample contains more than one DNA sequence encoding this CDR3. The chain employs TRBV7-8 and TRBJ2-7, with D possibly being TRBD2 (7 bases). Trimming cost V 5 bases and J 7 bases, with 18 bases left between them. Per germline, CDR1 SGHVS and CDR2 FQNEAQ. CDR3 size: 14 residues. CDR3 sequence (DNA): TGTGCCAGCAGCATCGGACTAGGGGGGTCGGAGCAGTACTTC. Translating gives CASSIGLGGSEQYF.

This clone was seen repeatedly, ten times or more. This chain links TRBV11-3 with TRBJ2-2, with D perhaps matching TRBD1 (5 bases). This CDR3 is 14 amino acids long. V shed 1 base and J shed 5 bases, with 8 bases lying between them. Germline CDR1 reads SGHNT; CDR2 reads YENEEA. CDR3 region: CASSLGGVTGELFF. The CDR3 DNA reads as TGTGCCAGCAGCTTAGGGGGCGTAACCGGGGAGCTGTTTTTT.

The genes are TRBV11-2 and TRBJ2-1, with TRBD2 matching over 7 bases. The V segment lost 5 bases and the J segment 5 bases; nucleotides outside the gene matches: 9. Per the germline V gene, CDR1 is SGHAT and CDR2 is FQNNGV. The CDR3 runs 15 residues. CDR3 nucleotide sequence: TGTGCCAGCAGCGACTGGGGGGGGATCAACAATGAGCAGTTCTTC. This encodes CASSDWGGINNEQFF.

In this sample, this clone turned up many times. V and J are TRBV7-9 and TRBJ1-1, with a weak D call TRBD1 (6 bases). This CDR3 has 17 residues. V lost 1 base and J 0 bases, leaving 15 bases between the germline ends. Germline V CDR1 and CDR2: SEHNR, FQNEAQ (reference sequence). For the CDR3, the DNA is TGTGCCAGCAGCTTAGGAGGAAGGACAGCCTTGAACACTGAAGCTTTCTTT. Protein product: CASSLGGRTALNTEAFF.

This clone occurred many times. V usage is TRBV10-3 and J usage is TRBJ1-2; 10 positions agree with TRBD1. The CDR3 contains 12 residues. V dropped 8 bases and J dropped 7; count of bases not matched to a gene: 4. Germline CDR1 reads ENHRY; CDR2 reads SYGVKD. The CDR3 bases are TGTGCCATCGGGGACAGGGGATCTGGCTACACCTTC. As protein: CAIGDRGSGYTF.

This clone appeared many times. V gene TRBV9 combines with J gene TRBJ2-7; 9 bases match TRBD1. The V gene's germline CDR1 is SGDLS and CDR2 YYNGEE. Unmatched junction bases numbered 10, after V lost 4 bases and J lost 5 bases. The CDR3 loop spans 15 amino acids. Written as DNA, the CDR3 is TGTGCCAGCAGCTTCCAGGGGGACAGGGTAAACGAGCAGTACTTC. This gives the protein CASSFQGDRVNEQYF.

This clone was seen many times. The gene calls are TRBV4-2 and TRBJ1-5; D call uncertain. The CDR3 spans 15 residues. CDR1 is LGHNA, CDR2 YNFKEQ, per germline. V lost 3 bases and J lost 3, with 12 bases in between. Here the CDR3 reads CASSQLWRFNQPQHF. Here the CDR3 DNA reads TGTGCCAGCAGCCAGTTGTGGCGGTTCAATCAGCCCCAGCATTTT.

The CDR3 sequence: CASSELAGGQETQYF. The CDR3 nucleotides read TGCGCCAGCAGTGAGTTAGCGGGAGGGCAAGAGACCCAGTACTTC. The V and J genes are TRBV10-2 and TRBJ2-5; TRBD2 matches 11 bases. J lost 2 bases, V lost 1 base, and 0 bases had no gene match. From germline, CDR1 is WSHSY and CDR2 SAAADI. The CDR3 runs to 15 residues.

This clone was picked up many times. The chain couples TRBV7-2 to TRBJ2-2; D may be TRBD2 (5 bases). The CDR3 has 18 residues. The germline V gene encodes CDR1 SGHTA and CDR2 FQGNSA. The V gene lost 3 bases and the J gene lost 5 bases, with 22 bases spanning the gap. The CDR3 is CASSFNSDIYRRTGELFF. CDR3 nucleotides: TGTGCCAGCAGCTTTAATAGCGACATCTACAGAAGGACCGGGGAGCTGTTTTTT.

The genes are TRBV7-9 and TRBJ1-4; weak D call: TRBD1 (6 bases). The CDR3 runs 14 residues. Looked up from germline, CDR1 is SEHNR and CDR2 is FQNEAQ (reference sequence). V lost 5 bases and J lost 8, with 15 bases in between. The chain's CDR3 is CASSTTGLGEKLFF. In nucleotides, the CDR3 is TGTGCCAGCAGCACGACAGGCCTTGGGGAAAAACTGTTTTTT.

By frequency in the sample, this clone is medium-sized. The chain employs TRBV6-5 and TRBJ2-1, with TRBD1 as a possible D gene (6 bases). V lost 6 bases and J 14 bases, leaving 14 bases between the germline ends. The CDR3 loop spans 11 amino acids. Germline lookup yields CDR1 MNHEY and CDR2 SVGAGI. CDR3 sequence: CASRMGEGEFF. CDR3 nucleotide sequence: TGTGCCAGCAGAATGGGTGAGGGGGAGTTCTTC.

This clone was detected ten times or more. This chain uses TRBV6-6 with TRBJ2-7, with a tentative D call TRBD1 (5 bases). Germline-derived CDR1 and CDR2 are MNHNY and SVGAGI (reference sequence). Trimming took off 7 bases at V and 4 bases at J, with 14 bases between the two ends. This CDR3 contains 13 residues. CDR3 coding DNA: TGTGCCAGCATGAGGCAGGGTTTATACGAGCAGTACTTC. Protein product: CASMRQGLYEQYF.

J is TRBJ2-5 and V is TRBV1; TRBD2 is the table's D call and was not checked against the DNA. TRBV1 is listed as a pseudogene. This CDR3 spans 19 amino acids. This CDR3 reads CTSSPRCIRLAGFQETQYF. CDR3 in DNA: TGCACCAGCAGCCCGAGGTGCATCCGACTAGCGGGATTCCAAGAGACCCAGTACTTC.

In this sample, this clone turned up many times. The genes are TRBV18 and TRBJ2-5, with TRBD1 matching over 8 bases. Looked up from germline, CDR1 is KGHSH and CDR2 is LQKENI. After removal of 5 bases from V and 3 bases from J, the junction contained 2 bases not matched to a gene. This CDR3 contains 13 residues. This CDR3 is CASSAGGKETQYF. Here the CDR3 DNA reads TGTGCCAGCTCAGCAGGGGGCAAAGAGACCCAGTACTTC.

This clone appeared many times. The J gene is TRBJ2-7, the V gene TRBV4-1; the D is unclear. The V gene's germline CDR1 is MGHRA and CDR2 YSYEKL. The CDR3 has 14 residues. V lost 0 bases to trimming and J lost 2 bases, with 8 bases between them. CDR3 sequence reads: CASSQDVTAYEQYF. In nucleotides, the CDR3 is TGCGCCAGCAGCCAAGATGTAACGGCCTACGAGCAGTACTTC.

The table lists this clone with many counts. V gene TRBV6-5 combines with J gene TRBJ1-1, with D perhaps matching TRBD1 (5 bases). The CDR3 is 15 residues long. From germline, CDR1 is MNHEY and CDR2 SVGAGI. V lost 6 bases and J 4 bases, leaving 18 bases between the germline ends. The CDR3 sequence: CASSPYGQGGTEAFF. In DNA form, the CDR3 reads TGTGCCAGCAGCCCCTATGGGCAGGGAGGCACTGAAGCTTTCTTT.

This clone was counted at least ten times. The CDR3 reads CASSLGTSGYTDTQYF. The CDR3 DNA reads as TGTGCCAGCAGCTTAGGGACTAGCGGTTACACAGATACGCAGTATTTT. This chain links TRBV5-6 with TRBJ2-3; 11 bases map to TRBD2. Germline V CDR1 and CDR2: SGHDT, YYEEEE. Trimming took 2 bases from V and 2 from J; bases not matched to a gene: 4. CDR3 length: 16 residues.

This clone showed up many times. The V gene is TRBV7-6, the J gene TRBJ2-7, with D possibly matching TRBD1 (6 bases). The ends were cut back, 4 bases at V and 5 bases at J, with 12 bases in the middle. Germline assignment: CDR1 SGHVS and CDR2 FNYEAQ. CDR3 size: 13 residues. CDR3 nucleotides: TGTGCCAGCAGCTACAGGGAGTGGGACGAGCAGTACTTC. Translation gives CASSYREWDEQYF.

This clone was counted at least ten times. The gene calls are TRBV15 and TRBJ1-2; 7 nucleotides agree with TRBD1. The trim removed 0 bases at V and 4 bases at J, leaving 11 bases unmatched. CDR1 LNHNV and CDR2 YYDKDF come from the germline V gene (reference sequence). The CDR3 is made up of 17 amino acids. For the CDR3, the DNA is TGTGCCACCAGCAGAGATCAGGAGGGACAGAGAATCTATGGCTACACCTTC. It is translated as CATSRDQEGQRIYGYTF.

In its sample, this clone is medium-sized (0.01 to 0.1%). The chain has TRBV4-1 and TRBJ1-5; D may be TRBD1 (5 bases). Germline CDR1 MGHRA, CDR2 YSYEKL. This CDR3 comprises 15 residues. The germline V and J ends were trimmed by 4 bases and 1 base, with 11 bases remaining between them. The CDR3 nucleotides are TGCGCCAGCAGCCCCCGCCCAGGGAGCAATCAGCCCCAGCATTTT. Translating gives CASSPRPGSNQPQHF.

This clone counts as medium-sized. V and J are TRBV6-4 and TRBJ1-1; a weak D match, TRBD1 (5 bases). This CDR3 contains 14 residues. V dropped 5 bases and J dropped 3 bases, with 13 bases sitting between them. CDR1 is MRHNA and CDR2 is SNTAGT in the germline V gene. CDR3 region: CASSTTPGDTEAFF. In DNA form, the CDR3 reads TGTGCCAGCAGTACCACTCCGGGGGACACTGAAGCTTTCTTT.

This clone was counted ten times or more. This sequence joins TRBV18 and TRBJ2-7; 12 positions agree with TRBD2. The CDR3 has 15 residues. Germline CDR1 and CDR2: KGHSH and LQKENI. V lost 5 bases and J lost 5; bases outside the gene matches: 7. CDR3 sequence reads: CASSVTSGSLDEQYF. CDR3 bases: TGTGCCAGCTCAGTGACTAGCGGGAGTCTCGACGAGCAGTACTTC.

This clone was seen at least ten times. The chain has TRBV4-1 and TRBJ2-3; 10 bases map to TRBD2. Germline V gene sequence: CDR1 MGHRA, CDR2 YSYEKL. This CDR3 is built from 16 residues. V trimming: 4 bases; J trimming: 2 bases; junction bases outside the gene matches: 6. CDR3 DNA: TGCGCCAGCAGCCCCCGAGGACTAGCGGACACAGATACGCAGTATTTT. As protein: CASSPRGLADTDTQYF.

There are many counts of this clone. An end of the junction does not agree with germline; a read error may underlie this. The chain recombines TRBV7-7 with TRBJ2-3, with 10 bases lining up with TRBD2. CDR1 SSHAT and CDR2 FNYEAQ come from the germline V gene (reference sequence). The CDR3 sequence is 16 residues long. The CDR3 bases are TGTGCTAGCAGCCCTAGCGGGGGCACTAGCACAGATACGCAGTATTTT. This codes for CASSPSGGTSTDTQYF. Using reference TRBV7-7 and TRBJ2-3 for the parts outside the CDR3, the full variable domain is GAGVSQSPRYKVTKRGQDVTLRCDPISSHATLYWYQQALGQGPEFLTYFNYEAQPDKSGLPSDRFSAERPEGSISTLTIQRTEQRDSAMYRCASSPSGGTSTDTQYFGPGTRLTVL.

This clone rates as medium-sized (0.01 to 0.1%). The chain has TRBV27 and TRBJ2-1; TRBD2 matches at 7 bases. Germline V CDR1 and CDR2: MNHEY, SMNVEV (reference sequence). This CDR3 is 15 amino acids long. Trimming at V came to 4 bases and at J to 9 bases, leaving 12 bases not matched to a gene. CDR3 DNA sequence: TGTGCCAGCAGTTCCTACCCGGGGGGAGGGCGTGAGCAGTTCTTC. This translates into CASSSYPGGGREQFF.

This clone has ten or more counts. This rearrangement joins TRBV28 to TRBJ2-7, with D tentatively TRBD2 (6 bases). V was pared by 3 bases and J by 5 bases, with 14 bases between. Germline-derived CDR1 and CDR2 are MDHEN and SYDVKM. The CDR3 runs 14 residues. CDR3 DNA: TGTGCCAGCAGTTTTTTACTAGCCTATGACGAGCAGTACTTC. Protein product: CASSFLLAYDEQYF.

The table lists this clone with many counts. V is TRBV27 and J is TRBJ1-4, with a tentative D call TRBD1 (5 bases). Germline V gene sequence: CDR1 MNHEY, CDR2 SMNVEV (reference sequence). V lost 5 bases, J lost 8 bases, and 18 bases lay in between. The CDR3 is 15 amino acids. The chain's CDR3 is CASSGHVGGGEKLFF. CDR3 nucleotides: TGTGCCAGCAGTGGACACGTCGGGGGAGGCGAAAAACTGTTTTTT.

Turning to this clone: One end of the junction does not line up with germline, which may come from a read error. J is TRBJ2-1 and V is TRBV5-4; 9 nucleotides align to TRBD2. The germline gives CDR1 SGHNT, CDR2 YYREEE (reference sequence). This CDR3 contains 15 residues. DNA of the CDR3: TGCGCCAGCAGCTTGCGTCTAGCGGGGTGGAATGAGCAGTTCTTC. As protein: CASSLRLAGWNEQFF.

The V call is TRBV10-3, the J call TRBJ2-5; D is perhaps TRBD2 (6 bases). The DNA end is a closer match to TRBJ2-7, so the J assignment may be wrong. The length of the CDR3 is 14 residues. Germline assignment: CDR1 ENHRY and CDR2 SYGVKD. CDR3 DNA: TGTGCCATCAGTGGGCCCGGGACTGCCTTCGAGCAGTACTTC. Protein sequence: CAISGPGTAFEQYF.